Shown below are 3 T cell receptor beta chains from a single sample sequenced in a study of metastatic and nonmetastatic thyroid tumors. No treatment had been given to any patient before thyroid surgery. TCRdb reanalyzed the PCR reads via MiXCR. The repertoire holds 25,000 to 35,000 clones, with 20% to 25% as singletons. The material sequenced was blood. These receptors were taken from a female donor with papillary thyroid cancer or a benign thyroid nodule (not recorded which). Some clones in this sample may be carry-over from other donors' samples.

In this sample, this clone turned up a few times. CDR3 protein: CATKGGGDYEQYF. Here the CDR3 DNA reads TGTGCCACCAAGGGAGGGGGAGACTACGAGCAGTACTTC. The rearrangement links TRBV19 to TRBJ2-7, with D maybe TRBD2 (7 bases). The CDR3 runs 13 residues. CDR1 is LNHDA, CDR2 SQIVND, per germline (reference sequence). Trimming removed 10 bases at V and 3 bases at J, with 16 bases between.

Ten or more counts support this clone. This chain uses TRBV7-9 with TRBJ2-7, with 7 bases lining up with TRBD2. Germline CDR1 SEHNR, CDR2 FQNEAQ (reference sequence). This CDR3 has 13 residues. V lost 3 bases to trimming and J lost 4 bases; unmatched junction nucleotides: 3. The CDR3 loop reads CASSFGGGYEQYF. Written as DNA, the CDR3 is TGTGCCAGCAGCTTCGGCGGGGGTTACGAGCAGTACTTC.

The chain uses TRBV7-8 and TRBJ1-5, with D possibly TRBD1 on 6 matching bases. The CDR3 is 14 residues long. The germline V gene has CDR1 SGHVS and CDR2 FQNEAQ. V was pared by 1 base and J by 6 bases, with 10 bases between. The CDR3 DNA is TGTGCCAGCAGCTTAGTTCAGGGGAGTCAGCCCCAGCATTTT. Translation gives CASSLVQGSQPQHF. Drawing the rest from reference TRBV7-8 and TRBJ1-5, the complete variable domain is GAGVSQSPRYKVAKRGQDVALRCDPISGHVSLFWYQQALGQGPEFLTYFQNEAQLDKSGLPSDRFFAERPEGSVSTLKIQRTQQEDSAVYLCASSLVQGSQPQHFGDGTRLSIL.